Following are 7 T cell receptor beta chains from one sample sequenced in a study of T cells in localized non-small cell lung cancer. Profiling relied on immunoSEQ multiplex PCR, and the TCRdb table lists in-frame clones only, not all of them. The repertoire has over 20,000 clones, approximately 86% of them found once; the top ten carry just under 30%. The material was peripheral blood mononuclear cells, obtained before any cancer treatment. These receptors all stem from a male donor aged 60 or older with stage II lung adenocarcinoma.

J is TRBJ1-1 and V is TRBV18; TRBD1 matches at 10 bases. CDR1 KGHSH and CDR2 LQKENI come from the germline V gene. This CDR3 is built from 15 residues. V gave up 3 bases and J gave up 2 bases; unmatched junction bases: 3. This CDR3 is CASSPATGGNTEAFF. The DNA for the CDR3 is TGTGCCAGCTCACCCGCGACAGGGGGCAACACTGAAGCTTTCTTT.

The V call is TRBV5-1, the J call TRBJ2-7; unclear D gene. CDR1 SGHRS and CDR2 YFSETQ come from the germline V gene. V was shortened by 0 bases and J by 5 bases, with 9 bases between the two germline ends. There are 13 residues in the CDR3. This CDR3 is CASSLDPGNEQYF. Here the CDR3 DNA reads TGCGCCAGCAGCTTGGATCCAGGAAACGAGCAGTACTTC.

The chain has TRBV10-2 and TRBJ1-4, with D unresolved. The germline CDR1 and CDR2 sequences are WSHSY and SAAADI. CDR3 length equals 14 residues. V was shortened by 4 bases and J by 0 bases, with 6 bases between the two germline ends. The CDR3 bases are TGCGCCAGCAGTGCCGGAGCAACTAATGAAAAACTGTTTTTT. The encoded protein is CASSAGATNEKLFF.

The rearrangement links TRBV19 to TRBJ1-5; D perhaps matches TRBD1 (6 bases). V was cut by 11 bases and J by 0 bases, with 17 bases left in between. This CDR3 is built from 15 residues. Germline CDR1 and CDR2: LNHDA and SQIVND (reference sequence). CDR3 coding DNA: TGTGCCGTTAACGACAGGCTGTATAGCAATCAGCCCCAGCATTTT. Translating gives CAVNDRLYSNQPQHF.

The genes are TRBV13 and TRBJ2-7, with D possibly TRBD2 on 6 matching bases. V gave up 3 bases and J gave up 3 bases, with 15 bases separating them. The CDR3 extends over 15 amino acids. In germline, CDR1 is PRHDT, CDR2 FYEKMQ (reference sequence). The CDR3 region is CASSLGGGRLYEQYF. The CDR3 DNA sequence: TGTGCCAGCAGCTTGGGTGGGGGGAGACTCTACGAGCAGTACTTC.

This clone turned up a few times. The V call is TRBV4-1, the J call TRBJ2-3; 12 nucleotides agree with TRBD2. Germline V gives CDR1 MGHRA, CDR2 YSYEKL. V trimming: 4 bases; J trimming: 4 bases; junction bases outside the gene matches: 9. The CDR3 length is 17 residues. CDR3 sequence reads: CASSPPTSGRRADTQYF. CDR3 coding DNA: TGCGCCAGCAGCCCACCGACTAGCGGGAGAAGGGCAGATACGCAGTATTTT.

The chain couples TRBV5-5 to TRBJ2-7; 9 positions agree with TRBD1. Germline V gene lookup returns CDR1 SGHKS and CDR2 YYEKEE (reference sequence). CDR3 length equals 14 residues. V was clipped by 3 bases and J by 0 bases; unmatched bases: 1. The CDR3 region is CASSWGQGSYEQYF. CDR3 in DNA: TGTGCCAGCAGCTGGGGACAGGGCTCCTACGAGCAGTACTTC.